This T cell receptor (beta chain) was recorded in a study of CD8 T cells in Susac syndrome. Study information: Treatment status at blood draw for the Susac syndrome patients was therapy-naive, corticosteroids, or intravenous immunoglobulin alone.

J was trimmed by 4 bases and V by 4 bases; bases with no gene match: 1. CDR3 length equals 13 residues. Germline V gives CDR1 SGHNT, CDR2 YENEEA. An amount of RNA that ranged from roughly 0.45 to 1 ug was reverse transcribed with random hexamers. One entry per CDR3 protein results from TCRdb running MiXCR on the immunoSEQ multiplex PCR reads. The repertoire holds over 150,000 distinct CDR3 sequences, just under 95% seen once, with 0.099% in the top ten. The clonotype was recovered from a human donor with Susac syndrome. Sample: CD4+ T cells from PBMCs. The chain joins TRBV11-3 to TRBJ1-3, with 7 bases matching TRBD1. CDR3 DNA: TGTGCCAGCAGCTCGGGACAGGGAAACACCATATATTTT. This gives the protein CASSSGQGNTIYF.